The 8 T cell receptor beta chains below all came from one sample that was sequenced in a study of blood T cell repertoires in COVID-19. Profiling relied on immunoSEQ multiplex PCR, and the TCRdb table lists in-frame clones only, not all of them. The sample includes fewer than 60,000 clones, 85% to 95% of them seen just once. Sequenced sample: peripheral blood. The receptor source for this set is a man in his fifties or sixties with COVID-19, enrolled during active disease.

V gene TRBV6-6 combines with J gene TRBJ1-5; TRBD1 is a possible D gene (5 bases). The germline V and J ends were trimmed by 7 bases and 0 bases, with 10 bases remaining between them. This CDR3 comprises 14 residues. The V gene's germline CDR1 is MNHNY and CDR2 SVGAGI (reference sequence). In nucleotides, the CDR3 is TGTGCCAGCACGCGGGGGAATAGCAATCAGCCCCAGCATTTT. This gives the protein CASTRGNSNQPQHF.

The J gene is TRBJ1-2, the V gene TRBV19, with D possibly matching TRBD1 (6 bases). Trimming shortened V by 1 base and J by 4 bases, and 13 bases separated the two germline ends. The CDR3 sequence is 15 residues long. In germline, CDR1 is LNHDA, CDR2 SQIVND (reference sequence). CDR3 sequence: CASSIGTGPVYGYTF. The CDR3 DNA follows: TGTGCCAGTAGTATAGGTACAGGGCCGGTCTATGGCTACACCTTC.

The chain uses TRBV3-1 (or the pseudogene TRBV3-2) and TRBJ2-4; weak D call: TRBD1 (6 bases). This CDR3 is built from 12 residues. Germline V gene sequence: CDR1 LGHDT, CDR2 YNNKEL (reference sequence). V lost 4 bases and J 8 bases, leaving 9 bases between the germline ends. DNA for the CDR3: TGTGCCAGCAGCCCGTCAGGGGACATTCAGTACTTC. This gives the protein CASSPSGDIQYF.

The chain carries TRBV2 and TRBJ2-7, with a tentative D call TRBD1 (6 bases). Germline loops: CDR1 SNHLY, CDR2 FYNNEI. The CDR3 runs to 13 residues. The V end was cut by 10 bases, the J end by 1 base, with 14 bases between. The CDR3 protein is CAIGRDTSYEQYF. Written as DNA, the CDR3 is TGTGCCATAGGCCGGGACACGTCCTACGAGCAGTACTTC.

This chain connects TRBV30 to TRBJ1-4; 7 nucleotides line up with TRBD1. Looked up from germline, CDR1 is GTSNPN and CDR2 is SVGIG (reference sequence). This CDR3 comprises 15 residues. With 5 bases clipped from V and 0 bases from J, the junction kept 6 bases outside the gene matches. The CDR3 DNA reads TGTGCCTGGCGCCGGGACAGCGCAACTAATGAAAAACTGTTTTTT. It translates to CAWRRDSATNEKLFF.

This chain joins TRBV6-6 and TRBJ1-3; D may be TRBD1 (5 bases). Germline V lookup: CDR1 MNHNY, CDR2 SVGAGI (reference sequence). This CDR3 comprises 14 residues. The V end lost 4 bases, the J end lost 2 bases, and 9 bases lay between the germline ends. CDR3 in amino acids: CASSFGQTGNTIYF. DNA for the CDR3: TGTGCCAGCAGTTTTGGACAAACTGGAAACACCATATATTTT.

The CDR3 nucleotides read TGCGCCAGCAGCCTTTCGACAGCCTTCTATAATTCACCCCTCCACTTT. Translation: CASSLSTAFYNSPLHF. The V gene is TRBV4-3, the J gene TRBJ1-6; possibly TRBD1 for D (5 bases). V shed 4 bases and J shed 3 bases, with 13 bases lying between them. This CDR3 is 16 amino acids long. Per germline, CDR1 LGHNA and CDR2 YSLEER.

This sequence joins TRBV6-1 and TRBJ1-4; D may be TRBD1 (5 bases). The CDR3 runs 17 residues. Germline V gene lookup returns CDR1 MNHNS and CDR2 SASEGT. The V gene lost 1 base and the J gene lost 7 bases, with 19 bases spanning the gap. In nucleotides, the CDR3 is TGTGCCAGCAGTGAAGGGGAGTTTGGGGGGATAGCTGAAAAACTGTTTTTT. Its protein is CASSEGEFGGIAEKLFF.